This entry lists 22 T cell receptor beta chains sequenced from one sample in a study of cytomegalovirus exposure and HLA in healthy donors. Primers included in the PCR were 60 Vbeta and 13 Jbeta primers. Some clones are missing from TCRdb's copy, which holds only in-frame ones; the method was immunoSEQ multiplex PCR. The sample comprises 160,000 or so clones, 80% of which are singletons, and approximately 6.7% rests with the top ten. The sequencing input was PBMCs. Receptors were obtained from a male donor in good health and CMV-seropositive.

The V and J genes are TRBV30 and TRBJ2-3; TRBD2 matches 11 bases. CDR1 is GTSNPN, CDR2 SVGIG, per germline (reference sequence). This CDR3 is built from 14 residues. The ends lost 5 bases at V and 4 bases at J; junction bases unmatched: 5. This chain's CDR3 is CAWGTSGRPDTQYF. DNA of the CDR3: TGTGCCTGGGGGACTAGCGGTAGGCCAGATACGCAGTATTTT.

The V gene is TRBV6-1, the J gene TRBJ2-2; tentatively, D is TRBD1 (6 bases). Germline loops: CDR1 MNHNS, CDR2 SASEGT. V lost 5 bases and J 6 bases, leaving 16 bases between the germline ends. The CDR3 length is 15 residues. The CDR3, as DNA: TGTGCCAGCAGTCCTCAGGGGACGGAGGCCGGGGAGCTGTTTTTT. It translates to CASSPQGTEAGELFF.

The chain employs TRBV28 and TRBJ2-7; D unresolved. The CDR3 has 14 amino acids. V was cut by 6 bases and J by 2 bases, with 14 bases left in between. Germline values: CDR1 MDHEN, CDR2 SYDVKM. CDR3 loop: CASSRRGSTYEQYF. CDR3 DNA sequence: TGTGCCAGCAGCCGCCGTGGCTCCACCTACGAGCAGTACTTC.

CDR3 sequence reads: CASSQVALRETQYF. The CDR3, as DNA: TGCGCCAGCAGCCAAGTAGCCCTTAGGGAGACCCAGTACTTC. This chain links TRBV4-1 with TRBJ2-5; D uncertain. V lost 1 base and J 5 bases, leaving 11 bases between the germline ends. The length of the CDR3 is 14 residues. The V gene's germline CDR1 is MGHRA and CDR2 YSYEKL.

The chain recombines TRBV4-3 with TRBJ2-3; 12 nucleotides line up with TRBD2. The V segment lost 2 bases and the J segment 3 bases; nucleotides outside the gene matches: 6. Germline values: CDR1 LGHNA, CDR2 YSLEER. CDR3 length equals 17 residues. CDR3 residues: CASSQLLTSGRTDTQYF. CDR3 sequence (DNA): TGCGCCAGCAGCCAACTCCTTACTAGCGGGAGGACAGATACGCAGTATTTT.

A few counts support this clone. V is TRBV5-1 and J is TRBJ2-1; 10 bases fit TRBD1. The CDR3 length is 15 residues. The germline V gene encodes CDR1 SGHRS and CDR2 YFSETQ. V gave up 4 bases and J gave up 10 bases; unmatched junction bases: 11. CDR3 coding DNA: TGCGCCAGCAGCCTGGGGACAGGGGCCCGGGACGAGCAGTTCTTC. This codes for CASSLGTGARDEQFF.

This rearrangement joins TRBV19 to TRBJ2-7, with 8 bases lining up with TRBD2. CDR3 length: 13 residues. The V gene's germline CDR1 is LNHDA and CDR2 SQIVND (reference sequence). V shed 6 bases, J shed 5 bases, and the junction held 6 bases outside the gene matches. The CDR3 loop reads CASRRREAHEQYF. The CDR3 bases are TGTGCCAGTAGAAGGCGGGAGGCCCACGAGCAGTACTTC.

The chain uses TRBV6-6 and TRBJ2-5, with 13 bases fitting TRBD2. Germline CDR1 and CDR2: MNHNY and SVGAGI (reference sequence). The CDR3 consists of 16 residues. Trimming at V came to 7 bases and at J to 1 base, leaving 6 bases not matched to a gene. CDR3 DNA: TGTGCCAGCATCCGTGGACTAGCGGGAGTCCAAGAGACCCAGTACTTC. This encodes CASIRGLAGVQETQYF.

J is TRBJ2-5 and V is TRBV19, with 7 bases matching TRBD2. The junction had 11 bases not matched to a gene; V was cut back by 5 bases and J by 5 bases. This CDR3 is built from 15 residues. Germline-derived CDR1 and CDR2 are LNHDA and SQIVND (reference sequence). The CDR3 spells CASSLGRAGTETQYF. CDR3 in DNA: TGTGCCAGTAGTCTAGGGAGGGCAGGAACGGAGACCCAGTACTTC.

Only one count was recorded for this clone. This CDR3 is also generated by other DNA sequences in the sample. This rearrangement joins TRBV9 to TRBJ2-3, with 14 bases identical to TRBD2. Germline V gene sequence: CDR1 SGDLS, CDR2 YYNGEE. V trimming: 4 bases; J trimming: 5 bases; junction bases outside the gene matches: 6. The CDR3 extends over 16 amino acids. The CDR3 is CASSPRLAGGLDTQYF. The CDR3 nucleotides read TGTGCCAGCAGCCCCCGACTAGCGGGAGGGCTAGATACGCAGTATTTT.

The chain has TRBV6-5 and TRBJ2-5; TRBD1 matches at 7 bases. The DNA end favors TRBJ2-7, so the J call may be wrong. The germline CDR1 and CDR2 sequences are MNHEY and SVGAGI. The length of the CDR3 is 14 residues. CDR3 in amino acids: CASSYHGTAYEQYF. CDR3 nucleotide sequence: TGTGCCAGCAGTTATCACGGGACAGCCTACGAGCAGTACTTC.

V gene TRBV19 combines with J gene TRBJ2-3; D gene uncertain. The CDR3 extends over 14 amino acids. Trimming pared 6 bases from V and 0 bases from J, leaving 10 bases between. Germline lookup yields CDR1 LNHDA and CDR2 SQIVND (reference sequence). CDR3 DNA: TGTGCCAGTAGCCGGCTAGACAGCACAGATACGCAGTATTTT. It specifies CASSRLDSTDTQYF.

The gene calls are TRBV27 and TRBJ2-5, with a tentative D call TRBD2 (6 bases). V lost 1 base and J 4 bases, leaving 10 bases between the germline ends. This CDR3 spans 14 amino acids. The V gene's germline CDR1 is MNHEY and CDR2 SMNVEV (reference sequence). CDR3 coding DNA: TGTGCCAGCAGTTTATTGGGACTTGGAGAGACCCAGTACTTC. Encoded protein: CASSLLGLGETQYF.

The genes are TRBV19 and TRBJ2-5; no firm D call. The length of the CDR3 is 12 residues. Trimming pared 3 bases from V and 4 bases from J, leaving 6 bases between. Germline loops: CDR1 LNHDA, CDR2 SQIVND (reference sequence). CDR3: CASSMRRETQYF. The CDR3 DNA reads TGTGCCAGTAGTATGCGGAGAGAGACCCAGTACTTC.

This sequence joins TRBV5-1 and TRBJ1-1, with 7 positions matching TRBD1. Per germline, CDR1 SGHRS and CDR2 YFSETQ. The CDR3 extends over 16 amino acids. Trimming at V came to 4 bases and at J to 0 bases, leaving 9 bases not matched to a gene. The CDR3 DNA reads TGCGCCAGCAGCCGGACAGGTGACCGTGTGAACACTGAAGCTTTCTTT. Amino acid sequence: CASSRTGDRVNTEAFF.

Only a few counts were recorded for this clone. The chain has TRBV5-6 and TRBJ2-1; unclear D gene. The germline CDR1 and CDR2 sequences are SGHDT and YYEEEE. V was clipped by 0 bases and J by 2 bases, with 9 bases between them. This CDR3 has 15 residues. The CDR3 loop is CASSLGQAAYNEQFF. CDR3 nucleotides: TGTGCCAGCAGCTTGGGGCAGGCCGCCTACAATGAGCAGTTCTTC.

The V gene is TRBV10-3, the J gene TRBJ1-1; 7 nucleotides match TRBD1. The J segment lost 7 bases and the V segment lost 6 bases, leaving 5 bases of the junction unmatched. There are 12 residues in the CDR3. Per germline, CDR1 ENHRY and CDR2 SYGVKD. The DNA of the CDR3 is TGTGCCATCAGAGGGACAGCCGGTGAAGCTTTCTTT. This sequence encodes CAIRGTAGEAFF.

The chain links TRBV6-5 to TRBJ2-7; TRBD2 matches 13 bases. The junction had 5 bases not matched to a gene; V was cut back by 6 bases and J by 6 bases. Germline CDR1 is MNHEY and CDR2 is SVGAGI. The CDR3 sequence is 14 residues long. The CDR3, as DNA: TGTGCCAGCAGGCGGACTAGCGGGAGCGGCGAGCAGTACTTC. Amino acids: CASRRTSGSGEQYF.

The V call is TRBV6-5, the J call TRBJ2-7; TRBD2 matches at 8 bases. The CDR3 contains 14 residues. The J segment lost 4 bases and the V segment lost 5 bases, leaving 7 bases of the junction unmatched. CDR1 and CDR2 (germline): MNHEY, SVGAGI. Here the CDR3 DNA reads TGTGCCAGCAGTCGTAGCGGGACCAAATACGAGCAGTACTTC. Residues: CASSRSGTKYEQYF.

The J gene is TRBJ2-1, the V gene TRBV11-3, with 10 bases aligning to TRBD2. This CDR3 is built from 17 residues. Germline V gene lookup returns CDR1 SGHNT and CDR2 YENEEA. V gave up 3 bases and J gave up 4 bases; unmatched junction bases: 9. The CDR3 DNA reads TGTGCCAGCAGCTTGGAGGGGCTAGCGGGGGAGTACAATGAGCAGTTCTTC. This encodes CASSLEGLAGEYNEQFF. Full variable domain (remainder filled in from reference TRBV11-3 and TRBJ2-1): EAGVVQSPRYKIIEKKQPVAFWCNPISGHNTLYWYLQNLGQGPELLIRYENEEAVDDSQLPKDRFSAERLKGVDSTLKIQPAELGDSAVYLCASSLEGLAGEYNEQFFGPGTRLTVL.

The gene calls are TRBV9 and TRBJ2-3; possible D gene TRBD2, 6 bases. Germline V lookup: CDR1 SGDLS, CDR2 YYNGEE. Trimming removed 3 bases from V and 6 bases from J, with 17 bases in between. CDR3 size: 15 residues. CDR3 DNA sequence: TGTGCCAGCAGCGGATGGGGGGACTTAGGGGATACGCAGTATTTT. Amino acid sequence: CASSGWGDLGDTQYF.

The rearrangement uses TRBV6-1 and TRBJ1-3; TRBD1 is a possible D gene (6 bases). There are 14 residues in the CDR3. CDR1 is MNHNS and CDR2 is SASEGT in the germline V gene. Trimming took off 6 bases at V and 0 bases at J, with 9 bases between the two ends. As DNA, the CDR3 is TGTGCCAGCAGCCGGACAGTCTCTGGAAACACCATATATTTT. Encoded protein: CASSRTVSGNTIYF.